Following are 9 T cell receptor beta chains from one sample sequenced in a study of control samples from healthy donors and cancer patients. The table came from immunoSEQ multiplex PCR; TCRdb's copy has only in-frame clones and leaves some out. The sample has about 160,000 clones; approximately 94% are singletons. Sample: blood. The receptors come from a woman in her thirties or forties in good health.

The rearrangement links TRBV19 to TRBJ2-5; no reliable D call. With 3 bases removed from V and 4 bases from J, the gap between germline ends came to 9 bases. CDR1 and CDR2 from the germline V gene are LNHDA and SQIVND (reference sequence). The CDR3 consists of 13 residues. CDR3 bases: TGTGCCAGTAGTATTAGTTACGGAGAGACCCAGTACTTC. Its translation is CASSISYGETQYF.

This chain joins TRBV7-2 and TRBJ1-1; D call uncertain. Trimming left V 5 bases short and J 4 bases short, with 14 bases between. Germline CDR1 and CDR2: SGHTA and FQGNSA. The CDR3 consists of 14 residues. This CDR3 reads CASSPAASRTEAFF. The CDR3 DNA is TGTGCCAGCAGCCCGGCGGCCTCCCGCACTGAAGCTTTCTTT.

The V call is TRBV6-6, the J call TRBJ1-3; maybe TRBD1 (5 bases). From germline, CDR1 is MNHNY and CDR2 SVGAGI (reference sequence). V shed 6 bases and J shed 3 bases, with 12 bases lying between them. CDR3 length: 14 residues. The CDR3 loop is CASSIGQSGNTIYF. Here the CDR3 DNA reads TGTGCCAGCAGCATCGGACAAAGTGGAAACACCATATATTTT.

V and J are TRBV5-3 and TRBJ2-7; maybe TRBD1 (6 bases). TRBV5-3 carries the ORF label, with uncertain function. CDR3 length equals 16 residues. The V and J ends lost 5 bases and 3 bases respectively, with 21 bases between them. The CDR3 protein is CARRGVPTPGDYEQYF. The CDR3 region has the DNA TGTGCCAGAAGAGGTGTTCCAACCCCAGGGGACTACGAGCAGTACTTC.

CDR3 nucleotide sequence: TGTGCCAGTAGTATAGGTGCGGGTTCCTACGAGCAGTACTTC. It codes for CASSIGAGSYEQYF. The chain carries TRBV19 and TRBJ2-7; a possible D gene is TRBD2 (5 bases). This CDR3 has 14 amino acids. V lost 1 base, J lost 1 base, and 8 bases lay in between. The germline V gene has CDR1 LNHDA and CDR2 SQIVND (reference sequence).

J is TRBJ1-4 and V is TRBV19; D uncertain. The CDR3 contains 16 residues. V gave up 4 bases and J gave up 0 bases, with 12 bases separating them. Germline assignment: CDR1 LNHDA and CDR2 SQIVND (reference sequence). The CDR3 DNA sequence: TGTGCCAGTAGTAAAAGGACGGCTGCAACTAATGAAAAACTGTTTTTT. Residues: CASSKRTAATNEKLFF.

The chain is built from TRBV2 and TRBJ1-5; D may be TRBD1 (6 bases). Per germline, CDR1 SNHLY and CDR2 FYNNEI. Trimming shortened V by 3 bases and J by 4 bases, and 19 bases separated the two germline ends. This CDR3 is 17 amino acids long. CDR3 amino acids: CASSDNWGQTSNQPQHF. CDR3 nucleotide sequence: TGTGCCAGCAGTGACAATTGGGGACAAACGTCTAATCAGCCCCAGCATTTT.

This chain connects TRBV7-2 to TRBJ1-1, with 9 bases that match TRBD1. J was trimmed by 4 bases and V by 6 bases; bases with no gene match: 6. Germline V gene lookup returns CDR1 SGHTA and CDR2 FQGNSA. The CDR3 spans 14 residues. The CDR3 is CASSPTGGGTEAFF. The CDR3 DNA reads as TGTGCCAGCAGTCCTACAGGGGGCGGCACTGAAGCTTTCTTT.

V and J are TRBV11-1 and TRBJ1-1, with D maybe TRBD1 (5 bases). The CDR3 length is 16 residues. Germline V gives CDR1 SGHAT, CDR2 FQDESV (reference sequence). Trimming shortened V by 5 bases and J by 5 bases, and 21 bases separated the two germline ends. The CDR3 is CASSLPRVTLKTEAFF. In DNA form, the CDR3 reads TGTGCCAGCAGCCTGCCCAGGGTCACACTTAAAACTGAAGCTTTCTTT.